One and the same sample provided the 7 T cell receptor beta chains below, sequenced in a study of T-cell memory formation after mild COVID-19 (dated by TCRdb to the early 2020s). Library prep was done by 5' RACE. The instrument given in TCRdb is Illumina NovaSeq 6000. TCRdb reran the public reads through fastp at Q25 and MiXCR, keeping productive beta chains. Each record represents a unique CDR3 protein, reported with the most common genes and DNA among its rows. Present in this sample are approximately 560,000 distinct CDR3 sequences, 15% to 20% of which were seen just once. Around 8.1% of the sample goes to the ten largest clones. The source material was PBMCs or a T cell subset sorted from them (not recorded which). All receptors derive from an adult woman who had mild COVID-19 (a few samples of this study predate the infection). The sample titles of this study are shuffled in the database, so cell type and time point are left out; the donor was told from shared clones.

This clonotype showed up just a few times. CDR3 bases: TGCGCCAGCAGCTTGGGAACAGGGGTAGGCACTGAAGCTTTCTTT. As protein: CASSLGTGVGTEAFF. V and J are TRBV5-1 and TRBJ1-1; TRBD1 matches at 7 bases. J gave up 4 bases and V 0 bases, and 6 bases lay outside the gene matches. The germline V gene encodes CDR1 SGHRS and CDR2 YFSETQ. The CDR3 is 15 amino acids.

This clonotype was observed a handful of times. V usage is TRBV4-1 and J usage is TRBJ1-2; D gene ambiguous. Trimming removed 1 base at V and 1 base at J, with 13 bases between. The length of the CDR3 is 16 residues. Germline V gene data show CDR1 as MGHRA and CDR2 as YSYEKL. The CDR3 nucleotides are TGCGCCAGCAGCCAAGGGGCCAGCTCTATTAACTATGGCTACACCTTC. Its protein product is CASSQGASSINYGYTF.

In its sample, this clonotype was seen a few times. The chain uses TRBV19 and TRBJ2-1; 10 nucleotides match TRBD2. The V and J ends lost 5 bases and 11 bases, in that order; junction bases with no gene match: 6. This CDR3 is built from 13 residues. The V gene's germline CDR1 is LNHDA and CDR2 SQIVND (reference sequence). The CDR3 bases are TGTGCCAGTAGTCTTACTAGCGGGGCCCAGCAGTTCTTC. Translated: CASSLTSGAQQFF.

This clonotype was observed a handful of times. The chain couples TRBV7-2 to TRBJ2-1; D may be TRBD1 or TRBD2 (5 bases each). Trimming left V 4 bases short and J 5 bases short, with 15 bases between. The CDR3 consists of 15 residues. Germline assignment: CDR1 SGHTA and CDR2 FQGNSA. Written as DNA, the CDR3 is TGTGCCAGCAGCTCTCAGGGCACCGGGAACAATGAGCAGTTCTTC. This codes for CASSSQGTGNNEQFF.

This clonotype was counted a few times. The rearrangement links TRBV5-4 to TRBJ2-7; weak D call: TRBD1 (6 bases). Germline lookup yields CDR1 SGHNT and CDR2 YYREEE (reference sequence). Trimming removed 0 bases at V and 1 base at J, with 14 bases between. This CDR3 has 16 residues. This CDR3 reads CASSLGIEGTSYEQYF. As DNA, the CDR3 is TGTGCCAGCAGCTTGGGAATAGAGGGGACATCCTACGAGCAGTACTTC.

The table lists this clonotype with a few counts. This chain connects TRBV7-9 to TRBJ2-1; 11 nucleotides agree with TRBD2. V lost 0 bases to trimming and J lost 8 bases; unmatched junction nucleotides: 9. Germline CDR1 reads SEHNR; CDR2 reads FQNEAQ (reference sequence). CDR3 length: 17 residues. This CDR3 reads CASSLANRVTSGDEQFF. CDR3 nucleotide sequence: TGTGCCAGCAGCTTAGCCAACCGGGTGACTAGCGGGGATGAGCAGTTCTTC.

This clonotype was seen a few times. The chain has TRBV7-9 and TRBJ1-2; D is uncertain. This CDR3 is 14 amino acids long. The germline CDR1 and CDR2 sequences are SEHNR and FQNEAQ (reference sequence). Deletions cut 3 bases from V and 13 bases from J, with 21 bases between. The CDR3 DNA sequence: TGTGCCAGCAGCTTCCGATCAGTCGGGGAGGTAGGCACCTTC. This gives the protein CASSFRSVGEVGTF.